The 28 T cell receptor beta chains below come from one sample, sequenced in a study of response to subunit inactivated influenza vaccine. TCRdb used MiXCR to reprocess the RT-PCR reads, holding one entry per CDR3 protein. The sample lists 500,000 or so distinct CDR3 sequences, 16% occurring once. Sequenced material: CD4+ T cells sorted from PBMCs, taken less than 30 months after vaccination. The receptors here all came from a man in his fifties or sixties who received an inactivated influenza vaccine.

This clonotype was seen only a few times. This sequence joins TRBV20-1 and TRBJ1-1; D possibly corresponds to TRBD1 (6 bases). From germline, CDR1 is DFQATT and CDR2 SNEGSKA (reference sequence). This CDR3 contains 12 residues. The V end was cut by 2 bases, the J end by 5 bases, with 9 bases between. CDR3: CSARTGWTEAFF. In nucleotides, the CDR3 is TGCAGTGCTAGAACAGGGTGGACTGAAGCTTTCTTT.

This clonotype was counted a few times. This rearrangement joins TRBV14 to TRBJ1-4; D remains ambiguous. The V end was cut by 1 base, the J end by 9 bases, with 6 bases between. This CDR3 spans 12 amino acids. Germline V CDR1 and CDR2: SGHDN, FVKESK. The CDR3 loop reads CASSQGGKKLFF. Here the CDR3 DNA reads TGTGCCAGCAGCCAAGGAGGGAAAAAACTGTTTTTT. The complete variable domain, with remaining parts taken from reference TRBV14 and TRBJ1-4, reads EAGVTQFPSHSVIEKGQTVTLRCDPISGHDNLYWYRRVMGKEIKFLLHFVKESKQDESGMPNNRFLAERTGGTYSTLKVQPAELEDSGVYFCASSQGGKKLFFGSGTQLSVL.

The chain is built from TRBV20-1 and TRBJ1-4; tentative D call: TRBD1 (5 bases). Germline V lookup: CDR1 DFQATT, CDR2 SNEGSKA (reference sequence). The CDR3 spans 15 residues. The V end lost 3 bases, the J end lost 3 bases, and 14 bases lay between the germline ends. CDR3 nucleotides: TGCAGTGCTAGTGGGGACCGCTTATCTAATGAAAAACTGTTTTTT. Translated, it gives CSASGDRLSNEKLFF.

This clonotype was seen ten or more times. This sequence joins TRBV10-2 and TRBJ2-7; D is undetermined. Trimming cost V 5 bases and J 3 bases, with 8 bases left between them. The V gene's germline CDR1 is WSHSY and CDR2 SAAADI. The CDR3 has 12 residues. The CDR3 sequence is CASSPSVYEQYF. CDR3 coding DNA: TGCGCCAGCAGTCCTTCGGTCTACGAGCAGTACTTC.

This clonotype was observed a few times. The chain has TRBV7-9 and TRBJ1-4, with 7 bases fitting TRBD1. This CDR3 comprises 15 residues. Trimming took 1 base from V and 7 from J; bases not matched to a gene: 6. Germline V gives CDR1 SEHNR, CDR2 FQNEAQ (reference sequence). The CDR3 DNA follows: TGTGCCAGCAGCTTAGGCGGGACAGAAGGTGAAAAACTGTTTTTT. Translated: CASSLGGTEGEKLFF.

There are a few counts of this clonotype. The rearrangement uses TRBV4-3 and TRBJ1-2; D perhaps matches TRBD1 (5 bases). Germline CDR1 LGHNA, CDR2 YSLEER. This CDR3 has 12 amino acids. Trimming cost V 3 bases and J 8 bases, with 10 bases left between them. In DNA form, the CDR3 reads TGCGCCAGCAGCCAGCAGGGACTGGGCTACACCTTC. Translating it yields CASSQQGLGYTF.

This chain joins TRBV4-3 and TRBJ2-3; 12 nucleotides align to TRBD1. CDR3 length: 15 residues. Germline V gene lookup returns CDR1 LGHNA and CDR2 YSLEER. V lost 3 bases and J lost 5; bases outside the gene matches: 3. The DNA of the CDR3 is TGCGCCAGCAGCCAGGGACAGGGGGCTGGAGATACGCAGTATTTT. This gives the protein CASSQGQGAGDTQYF.

This chain connects TRBV7-9 to TRBJ2-2, with 8 bases that match TRBD1. CDR1 SEHNR and CDR2 FQNEAQ come from the germline V gene (reference sequence). The CDR3 is made up of 16 amino acids. V was pared by 4 bases and J by 4 bases, with 8 bases of the junction left unmatched. The CDR3 is CASSSTGTGFTGELFF. CDR3 sequence (DNA): TGTGCCAGCAGCTCGACCGGGACAGGTTTCACCGGGGAGCTGTTTTTT.

This chain connects TRBV6-6 to TRBJ2-3; the D gene is possibly TRBD2 (6 bases). From germline, CDR1 is MNHNY and CDR2 SVGAGI (reference sequence). Trimming stripped 6 bases from V and 3 bases from J, with 10 bases between. The CDR3 contains 13 residues. CDR3 protein: CASRLRETDTQYF. For the CDR3, the DNA is TGTGCCAGCAGACTACGGGAGACAGATACGCAGTATTTT.

This chain connects TRBV7-9 to TRBJ2-7; 7 bases fit TRBD1. V was pared by 4 bases and J by 5 bases, with 8 bases of the junction left unmatched. This CDR3 is built from 14 residues. Germline CDR1 SEHNR, CDR2 FQNEAQ (reference sequence). The CDR3 here is CASSSSQGNNEQYF. The CDR3 region has the DNA TGTGCCAGCAGCTCATCACAGGGGAACAACGAGCAGTACTTC.

J is TRBJ1-2 and V is TRBV9; tentatively, D is TRBD1 (6 bases). The CDR3 covers 15 residues. Trimming took 0 bases from V and 7 from J, leaving 16 bases between them. Looked up from germline, CDR1 is SGDLS and CDR2 is YYNGEE. CDR3 sequence: CASSVGGTGKGGYTF. The CDR3 bases are TGTGCCAGCAGCGTAGGAGGTACAGGGAAGGGTGGCTACACCTTC.

The chain uses TRBV18 and TRBJ2-6; 7 bases match TRBD1. The CDR3 is 18 amino acids. Germline CDR1 is KGHSH and CDR2 is LQKENI. Trimming took 2 bases from V and 1 from J; bases not matched to a gene: 8. CDR3 DNA sequence: TGTGCCAGCTCACCAGCACAGGGGCTTCTATCTGGGGCCAACGTCCTGACTTTC. Its protein is CASSPAQGLLSGANVLTF.

V is TRBV20-1 and J is TRBJ2-7; D possibly corresponds to TRBD1 (6 bases). V lost 4 bases to trimming and J lost 2 bases, with 12 bases between them. Germline V gives CDR1 DFQATT, CDR2 SNEGSKA (reference sequence). This CDR3 is built from 13 residues. CDR3 region: CSATDRYAYEQYF. Here the CDR3 DNA reads TGCAGTGCTACCGACAGGTACGCCTACGAGCAGTACTTC.

V usage is TRBV7-8 and J usage is TRBJ2-7; no firm D call. Between the trimmed V and J ends, which lost 7 bases and 6 bases, there was a span of 13 bases. Germline V CDR1 and CDR2: SGHVS, FQNEAQ. The CDR3 has 12 residues. The CDR3 is CASTLGNSEQYF. The CDR3 DNA reads as TGTGCCAGCACCCTAGGTAACAGCGAGCAGTACTTC.

This clonotype was observed a few times. This chain's CDR3 is CASSEIAGGRSYEQYF. CDR3 nucleotide sequence: TGTGCCAGCAGCGAAATAGCGGGGGGGCGGTCCTACGAGCAGTACTTC. The chain links TRBV21-1 to TRBJ2-7; TRBD2, the table's D call, was not compared with the DNA. TRBV21-1 is given as a pseudogene. This CDR3 is 16 amino acids long.

This clonotype was detected many times. V is TRBV20-1 and J is TRBJ1-4, with D perhaps matching TRBD1 (6 bases). V gave up 2 bases and J gave up 3 bases, with 19 bases separating them. The length of the CDR3 is 17 residues. Germline V gene lookup returns CDR1 DFQATT and CDR2 SNEGSKA (reference sequence). The CDR3 bases are TGCAGTGCTAGAAAGCTCAAAAGGACAGCTTCTAATGAAAAACTGTTTTTT. This encodes CSARKLKRTASNEKLFF.

This sequence joins TRBV27 and TRBJ1-2, with D maybe TRBD1 (6 bases). V was trimmed by 4 bases and J by 8 bases, leaving 14 bases between them. The CDR3 sequence is 13 residues long. Germline V gene data show CDR1 as MNHEY and CDR2 as SMNVEV (reference sequence). The CDR3 protein is CASSWETGSGYTF. CDR3 sequence (DNA): TGTGCCAGCAGTTGGGAGACAGGATCCGGCTACACCTTC.

The chain employs TRBV12-3 or TRBV12-4 and TRBJ2-3; D might be TRBD1 (5 bases). With 3 bases removed from V and 7 bases from J, the gap between germline ends came to 14 bases. The CDR3 has 14 amino acids. CDR3 in DNA: TGTGCCAGCAGTTTGGCAGGGTCGATGAATACGCAGTATTTT. Translating it yields CASSLAGSMNTQYF.

The CDR3 DNA follows: TGCGCCAGCAGCGCCGAACAAGGTGGAAACACCATATATTTT. Protein sequence: CASSAEQGGNTIYF. The chain recombines TRBV5-1 with TRBJ1-3; D is unclear. V was shortened by 4 bases and J by 3 bases, with 11 bases between the two germline ends. Per germline, CDR1 SGHRS and CDR2 YFSETQ. The CDR3 runs to 14 residues.

The chain is built from TRBV3-1 and TRBJ1-5; D gene uncertain. Trimming took 1 base from V and 2 from J, leaving 6 bases between them. The CDR3 contains 14 residues. Germline assignment: CDR1 LGHDT and CDR2 YNNKEL (reference sequence). The CDR3 here is CASSQVGGNQPQHF. CDR3 nucleotide sequence: TGTGCCAGCAGCCAAGTTGGGGGCAATCAGCCCCAGCATTTT.

This clonotype has more than one count but fewer than ten. This chain links TRBV10-3 with TRBJ2-1; no reliable D call. CDR1 is ENHRY, CDR2 SYGVKD, per germline. The CDR3 totals 12 residues. V lost 10 bases and J lost 10, with 17 bases in between. In DNA, the CDR3 is TGTGCCACCAACGGCTTGGGTGACGAGCAGTTCTTC. Residues: CATNGLGDEQFF.

This clonotype was seen once. The rearrangement links TRBV4-2 to TRBJ2-1; 9 bases line up with TRBD1. The germline V gene encodes CDR1 LGHNA and CDR2 YNFKEQ. The ends lost 1 base at V and 8 bases at J; junction bases unmatched: 12. The CDR3 is 17 amino acids. This CDR3 reads CASSQARRLTGGYEQFF. CDR3 DNA sequence: TGTGCCAGCAGCCAAGCAAGAAGGCTTACAGGGGGCTATGAGCAGTTCTTC.

This sequence joins TRBV7-8 and TRBJ1-1, with D possibly TRBD1 on 6 matching bases. Germline assignment: CDR1 SGHVS and CDR2 FQNEAQ. This CDR3 region has 15 residues. V shed 5 bases and J shed 1 base, with 14 bases lying between them. The CDR3 bases are TGTGCCAGCAGCGCTAGGCCGGGACAGAACACTGAAGCTTTCTTT. Translating it yields CASSARPGQNTEAFF.

In its sample, this clonotype was seen a few times. The chain links TRBV7-8 to TRBJ2-3; 10 bases agree with TRBD2. Looked up from germline, CDR1 is SGHVS and CDR2 is FQNEAQ. V lost 2 bases, J lost 1 base, and 3 bases stayed unmatched. The CDR3 totals 16 residues. CDR3 bases: TGTGCCAGCAGCTTAATTACTAGCGGGGGCACAGATACGCAGTATTTT. As protein: CASSLITSGGTDTQYF.

The sample holds a few counts of this clonotype. V usage is TRBV5-4 and J usage is TRBJ1-1; D is undetermined. Between the trimmed V and J ends, which lost 4 bases and 3 bases, there was a span of 10 bases. The germline V gene has CDR1 SGHNT and CDR2 YYREEE (reference sequence). This CDR3 comprises 13 residues. The CDR3 nucleotides are TGTGCCAGCAGCCCGGAAGAAGACACTGAAGCTTTCTTT. Its protein is CASSPEEDTEAFF. The variable domain in full, with the rest retrieved from reference TRBV5-4 and TRBJ1-1, is ETGVTQSPTHLIKTRGQQVTLRCSSQSGHNTVSWYQQALGQGPQFIFQYYREEENGRGNFPPRFSGLQFPNYSSELNVNALELDDSALYLCASSPEEDTEAFFGQGTRLTVV.

The chain links TRBV4-3 to TRBJ2-1; perhaps TRBD2 as D (5 bases). CDR1 is LGHNA and CDR2 is YSLEER in the germline V gene. This CDR3 spans 18 amino acids. Trimming left V 0 bases short and J 4 bases short, with 19 bases between. The CDR3 spells CASSQDPFGGRNYNEQFF. The CDR3 region has the DNA TGCGCCAGCAGCCAAGACCCCTTTGGAGGTCGGAATTACAATGAGCAGTTCTTC.

The rearrangement links TRBV7-2 to TRBJ2-1, with 10 bases that match TRBD2. The CDR3 length is 16 residues. Germline V gene lookup returns CDR1 SGHTA and CDR2 FQGNSA. J gave up 9 bases and V 5 bases, and 13 bases lay outside the gene matches. The CDR3 loop reads CASSGPGTSAFGEQFF. The DNA for the CDR3 is TGTGCCAGCAGCGGCCCTGGGACTAGCGCCTTCGGTGAGCAGTTCTTC.

In its sample, this clonotype was seen many times. V and J are TRBV25-1 and TRBJ2-3; TRBD2 matches 11 bases. The germline gives CDR1 MGHDK, CDR2 SYGVNS. The CDR3 is 15 amino acids. The J segment lost 4 bases and the V segment lost 8 bases, leaving 8 bases of the junction unmatched. The CDR3 DNA sequence: TGTGCCAGCGGACATAGCGGGAGGGCCCCAGATACGCAGTATTTT. Amino acid sequence: CASGHSGRAPDTQYF.